The 18 T cell receptor beta chains below were found in one sample sequenced in a study of T cell changes during pregnancy in multiple sclerosis. This table comes from immunoSEQ multiplex PCR, and its TCRdb copy is limited to in-frame clones, with some not included. The sample has some 60,000 clones, about 91% seen once; the top ten hold 0.65% to 1%. Source: peripheral blood, taken before pregnancy. The receptors were sampled from a female donor with multiple sclerosis, enrolled in a pregnancy study.

This chain uses TRBV7-2 with TRBJ2-5; D not resolved. V dropped 5 bases and J dropped 1 base, with 11 bases sitting between them. Germline V lookup: CDR1 SGHTA, CDR2 FQGNSA. This CDR3 is built from 14 residues. The CDR3 nucleotides read TGTGCCAGCAGCCTGGCAGTTTTCCAAGAGACCCAGTACTTC. This translates into CASSLAVFQETQYF.

The chain recombines TRBV10-3 with TRBJ2-7; D gene uncertain. CDR3 length: 11 amino acids. V was cut by 8 bases and J by 2 bases, with 7 bases left in between. Looked up from germline, CDR1 is ENHRY and CDR2 is SYGVKD. The CDR3 DNA follows: TGTGCCATCGGCCTCACCTACGAGCAGTACTTC. It yields the protein CAIGLTYEQYF.

V gene TRBV6-5 combines with J gene TRBJ1-1; 10 bases map to TRBD1. J gave up 0 bases and V 1 base, and 2 bases lay outside the gene matches. The CDR3 is made up of 16 amino acids. Germline V gene lookup returns CDR1 MNHEY and CDR2 SVGAGI. CDR3 sequence reads: CASSYWDRGLNTEAFF. The CDR3 DNA is TGTGCCAGCAGTTACTGGGACAGGGGATTGAACACTGAAGCTTTCTTT.

The chain is built from TRBV5-1 and TRBJ2-3; a possible D gene is TRBD2 (5 bases). V lost 7 bases to trimming and J lost 4 bases, with 16 bases between them. CDR1 is SGHRS and CDR2 is YFSETQ in the germline V gene. The CDR3 consists of 14 residues. The CDR3 DNA reads TGCGCCAGCTCCCCACTAGGGCCGCCAGATACGCAGTATTTT. This encodes CASSPLGPPDTQYF.

This clone was detected only a few times. The chain combines TRBV6-6 with TRBJ1-6; D is uncertain. Germline CDR1 and CDR2: MNHNY and SVGAGI (reference sequence). The ends were cut back, 4 bases at V and 5 bases at J, with 6 bases in the middle. CDR3 length equals 13 residues. Here the CDR3 DNA reads TGTGCCAGCAGTTTGTCGGATAATTCACCCCTCCACTTT. Its protein product is CASSLSDNSPLHF.

In nucleotides, the CDR3 is TGTGCCAGTAGTATCCCAGGGCCCTCCTACGAGCAGTACTTC. This codes for CASSIPGPSYEQYF. This chain uses TRBV19 with TRBJ2-7, with a possible D match to TRBD1 (5 bases). The CDR3 contains 14 residues. The V end was cut by 3 bases, the J end by 0 bases, with 9 bases between. CDR1 and CDR2 from the germline V gene are LNHDA and SQIVND (reference sequence).

The rearrangement joins TRBV19 to TRBJ2-2; D gene unclear. CDR1 is LNHDA, CDR2 SQIVND, per germline (reference sequence). The CDR3 totals 15 residues. Trimming took 6 bases from V and 4 from J, leaving 15 bases between them. Written as DNA, the CDR3 is TGTGCCAGTAGCCAAATCCGAGGTTCCACCGGGGAGCTGTTTTTT. This codes for CASSQIRGSTGELFF.

This clone was recorded a few times. The V and J genes are TRBV9 and TRBJ1-5; no firm D call. Germline loops: CDR1 SGDLS, CDR2 YYNGEE. CDR3 length: 14 residues. V gave up 0 bases and J gave up 4 bases, with 8 bases separating them. Here the CDR3 reads CASSVDGGNQPQHF. CDR3 nucleotides: TGTGCCAGCAGCGTAGATGGAGGTAATCAGCCCCAGCATTTT.

The rearrangement joins TRBV19 to TRBJ1-5, with TRBD1 as a possible D gene (5 bases). V was trimmed by 7 bases and J by 3 bases, leaving 13 bases between them. The germline gives CDR1 LNHDA, CDR2 SQIVND (reference sequence). The CDR3 extends over 14 amino acids. CDR3 nucleotide sequence: TGTGCCAGTATGTCCAGGGCCTACAATCAGCCCCAGCATTTT. The encoded protein is CASMSRAYNQPQHF.

The chain couples TRBV10-3 to TRBJ1-2; 8 bases fit TRBD1. With V trimmed by 4 bases and J by 1 base, 2 bases remained unmatched. The CDR3 is 14 residues long. Per the germline V gene, CDR1 is ENHRY and CDR2 is SYGVKD. The CDR3 bases are TGTGCCATCAGTGGGGACAGGATTAACTATGGCTACACCTTC. Protein sequence: CAISGDRINYGYTF.

V is TRBV5-4 and J is TRBJ1-2; D is perhaps TRBD1 (6 bases). The CDR3 contains 12 residues. V shed 4 bases and J shed 5 bases, with 9 bases lying between them. CDR1 SGHNT and CDR2 YYREEE come from the germline V gene (reference sequence). In nucleotides, the CDR3 is TGTGCCAGCAGCCCCAGGGGTTATGGCTACACCTTC. Its translation: CASSPRGYGYTF.

The chain combines TRBV30 with TRBJ2-5; 9 bases match TRBD1. The trim removed 0 bases at V and 4 bases at J, leaving 6 bases unmatched. Germline V gene sequence: CDR1 GTSNPN, CDR2 SVGIG (reference sequence). The CDR3 covers 15 residues. This CDR3 is CAWSVGSTGGETQYF. DNA for the CDR3: TGTGCCTGGAGTGTGGGTTCGACAGGGGGAGAGACCCAGTACTTC.

The chain joins TRBV6-5 to TRBJ2-7; perhaps TRBD2 as D (5 bases). Trimming shortened V by 11 bases and J by 6 bases, and 23 bases separated the two germline ends. The CDR3 has 14 amino acids. CDR1 MNHEY and CDR2 SVGAGI come from the germline V gene. In DNA form, the CDR3 reads TGTGCCTCAGTGGCCGGACGGGGAAGTATCGAGCAGTACTTC. Its protein is CASVAGRGSIEQYF.

The rearrangement uses TRBV7-3 and TRBJ2-1, with D possibly being TRBD2 (6 bases). The CDR3 has 15 residues. Looked up from germline, CDR1 is SGHTA and CDR2 is FQGTGA. The V and J ends lost 3 bases and 4 bases respectively, with 13 bases between them. The CDR3 region has the DNA TGTGCCAGCAGCTTCCTCCTGGCGGGATACAATGAGCAGTTCTTC. It is translated as CASSFLLAGYNEQFF. Full variable domain (rest looked up from reference TRBV7-3 and TRBJ2-1): GAGVSQTPSNKVTEKGKYVELRCDPISGHTALYWYRQSLGQGPEFLIYFQGTGAADDSGLPNDRFFAVRPEGSVSTLKIQRTERGDSAVYLCASSFLLAGYNEQFFGPGTRLTVL.

CDR3 amino acids: CASSLGAKGELFF. The CDR3 DNA follows: TGTGCCAGCAGTTTGGGGGCTAAGGGGGAGCTGTTTTTT. The chain combines TRBV28 with TRBJ2-2, with D possibly TRBD1 on 6 matching bases. This CDR3 comprises 13 residues. The germline gives CDR1 MDHEN, CDR2 SYDVKM. Between the trimmed V and J ends, which lost 3 bases and 8 bases, there was a span of 10 bases.

This chain joins TRBV5-1 and TRBJ1-4, with D tentatively TRBD1 (5 bases). V lost 0 bases, J lost 4 bases, and 10 bases lay in between. The CDR3 runs 15 residues. Germline V gene data show CDR1 as SGHRS and CDR2 as YFSETQ. This CDR3 is CASSLAQGLNEKLFF. DNA of the CDR3: TGCGCCAGCAGCTTGGCCCAGGGCCTTAATGAAAAACTGTTTTTT.

This chain connects TRBV19 to TRBJ1-3; TRBD1 might be the D (6 bases). Germline V CDR1 and CDR2: LNHDA, SQIVND (reference sequence). The CDR3 totals 15 residues. V was shortened by 5 bases and J by 1 base, with 12 bases between the two germline ends. The CDR3 nucleotides read TGTGCCAGTAGTGGATACAGGGCATCTGGAAACACCATATATTTT. Its protein product is CASSGYRASGNTIYF.

The V and J genes are TRBV5-1 and TRBJ2-2, with 8 positions matching TRBD1. The CDR3 runs 18 residues. Germline loops: CDR1 SGHRS, CDR2 YFSETQ. J was trimmed by 5 bases and V by 3 bases; bases with no gene match: 15. For the CDR3, the DNA is TGCGCCAGCAGCTCTCTGGTGTCGGACAGGGTGGCGACCGGGGAGCTGTTTTTT. It yields the protein CASSSLVSDRVATGELFF.